One sample yielded the 29 T cell receptor beta chains listed below, sequenced in a study of cytomegalovirus exposure and HLA in healthy donors listed by TCRdb under 2017. Receptors were amplified or captured by the immunoSEQ multiplex PCR assay. A mixture of 60 forward primers for TCR Vbeta segments and 13 reverse primers for TCR Jbeta segments was used in the multiplex PCR. In its TCRdb copy, this immuneACCESS table keeps in-frame sequences only and misses some clones. Where compared with another copy, unresolved V genes explain less than half of these, and the others have no known cause. Within this sample are 90,000 to 150,000 clones, with less than 10% of them counted one time only. The ten largest clonotypes hold around 6.1% of the sample. Sequencing was done on a sample of PBMCs. All receptors derive from a woman in her 40s in good health and CMV-seropositive.

The sample holds a few counts of this clone. Other DNA sequences within the sample encode an identical CDR3. The rearrangement links TRBV18 to TRBJ1-2; D possibly corresponds to TRBD1 (6 bases). V gave up 3 bases and J gave up 1 base, with 6 bases separating them. The CDR3 totals 13 residues. CDR1 KGHSH and CDR2 LQKENI come from the germline V gene. As DNA, the CDR3 is TGTGCCAGCTCACCGGACAGTAACTATGGCTACACCTTC. Translating it yields CASSPDSNYGYTF.

This chain joins TRBV5-5 and TRBJ1-4; 11 bases map to TRBD1. V lost 2 bases, J lost 2 bases, and 8 bases stayed unmatched. Looked up from germline, CDR1 is SGHKS and CDR2 is YYEKEE (reference sequence). This CDR3 is built from 18 residues. The DNA for the CDR3 is TGTGCCAGCAGCTTTCGGACAGGGGGCCTTGCGACTAATGAAAAACTGTTTTTT. Residues: CASSFRTGGLATNEKLFF.

This clone was seen a few times. CDR3 coding DNA: TGTGCCAGCAGCGTAGATTCTTCTGGGGGGAGTTACAATGAGCAGTTCTTC. Encoded protein: CASSVDSSGGSYNEQFF. The rearrangement links TRBV9 to TRBJ2-1; D might be TRBD2 (6 bases). V dropped 0 bases and J dropped 4 bases, with 17 bases sitting between them. The V gene's germline CDR1 is SGDLS and CDR2 YYNGEE. This CDR3 is built from 17 residues. Full variable domain (rest looked up from reference TRBV9 and TRBJ2-1): DSGVTQTPKHLITATGQRVTLRCSPRSGDLSVYWYQQSLDQGLQFLIQYYNGEERAKGNILERFSAQQFPDLHSELNLSSLELGDSALYFCASSVDSSGGSYNEQFFGPGTRLTVL.

This clone appeared a few times. The chain has TRBV7-8 and TRBJ2-5; 7 bases agree with TRBD1. The CDR3 extends over 18 amino acids. Trimming at V came to 3 bases and at J to 4 bases, leaving 17 bases not matched to a gene. Germline values: CDR1 SGHVS, CDR2 FQNEAQ. The CDR3 DNA is TGTGCCAGCAGCTTCCCCAAGGGGACAGAGGATTACGGAGAGACCCAGTACTTC. Encoded protein: CASSFPKGTEDYGETQYF.

This chain uses TRBV6-1 with TRBJ2-1; 9 bases align to TRBD2. From germline, CDR1 is MNHNS and CDR2 SASEGT. The CDR3 is made up of 14 amino acids. The J segment lost 3 bases and the V segment lost 5 bases, leaving 2 bases of the junction unmatched. Here the CDR3 DNA reads TGTGCCAGCAGTCTAGCGGGGTTCTACAATGAGCAGTTCTTC. Its translation is CASSLAGFYNEQFF.

The gene calls are TRBV10-3 and TRBJ2-1; 11 nucleotides line up with TRBD2. The V gene's germline CDR1 is ENHRY and CDR2 SYGVKD. With 3 bases clipped from V and 7 bases from J, the junction kept 8 bases outside the gene matches. The CDR3 is 16 residues long. The DNA of the CDR3 is TGTGCCATCAGTGATCAGCTAGCGGGGGGTGGAAATGAGCAGTTCTTC. Protein sequence: CAISDQLAGGGNEQFF.

The chain joins TRBV7-3 to TRBJ1-1; unclear D gene. The germline V and J ends were trimmed by 5 bases and 4 bases, with 11 bases remaining between them. The length of the CDR3 is 13 residues. Germline CDR1 reads SGHTA; CDR2 reads FQGTGA. CDR3 amino acids: CASSLGSTTEAFF. CDR3 DNA: TGTGCCAGCAGCCTTGGTAGTACCACTGAAGCTTTCTTT.

This clone came up a few times. The V and J genes are TRBV5-5 and TRBJ1-4; 7 bases agree with TRBD1. The CDR3 is made up of 15 amino acids. The germline gives CDR1 SGHKS, CDR2 YYEKEE (reference sequence). Losses at the gene ends were 3 bases for V and 4 bases for J; bases not matched to a gene: 6. CDR3 sequence (DNA): TGTGCCAGCAGCTGGGGTGGGGACAGTAATGAAAAACTGTTTTTT. It yields the protein CASSWGGDSNEKLFF.

This clone was seen only a few times. The chain employs TRBV6-4 and TRBJ1-2; a weak D match, TRBD1 (5 bases). This CDR3 spans 16 amino acids. Germline assignment: CDR1 MRHNA and CDR2 SNTAGT. Trimming left V 2 bases short and J 4 bases short, with 17 bases between. CDR3: CASSDPGMQQPYGYTF. CDR3 DNA sequence: TGTGCCAGCAGTGACCCAGGGATGCAGCAACCCTATGGCTACACCTTC.

This clone was detected a few times. The V and J genes are TRBV7-9 and TRBJ1-6; D call uncertain. This CDR3 is 15 amino acids long. The ends were cut back, 7 bases at V and 0 bases at J, with 10 bases in the middle. Germline CDR1 is SEHNR and CDR2 is FQNEAQ (reference sequence). In DNA form, the CDR3 reads TGTGCCAGCAACGGATGGAGCTCCTATAATTCACCCCTCCACTTT. Protein: CASNGWSSYNSPLHF.

This clone was detected only a few times. V and J are TRBV6-6 and TRBJ2-1, with D possibly being TRBD2 (5 bases). Germline CDR1 reads MNHNY; CDR2 reads SVGAGI (reference sequence). The V end was cut by 0 bases, the J end by 15 bases, with 12 bases between. There are 12 residues in the CDR3. CDR3 sequence (DNA): TGTGCCAGCAGTTACTCAAGGGAGTCAGCGTTCTTC. This gives the protein CASSYSRESAFF.

V and J are TRBV27 and TRBJ1-6, with a possible D match to TRBD1 (6 bases). The germline V gene encodes CDR1 MNHEY and CDR2 SMNVEV (reference sequence). Trimming cost V 1 base and J 5 bases, with 12 bases left between them. The CDR3 has 16 residues. DNA of the CDR3: TGTGCCAGCAGTTTATTACAGGGAGGGGATAATTCACCCCTCCACTTT. It translates to CASSLLQGGDNSPLHF.

J is TRBJ1-2 and V is TRBV28; a weak D match, TRBD1 (6 bases). Germline CDR1 reads MDHEN; CDR2 reads SYDVKM. Trimming pared 2 bases from V and 5 bases from J, leaving 18 bases between. The CDR3 spans 16 residues. The CDR3 nucleotides read TGTGCCAGCAGTTTACTCGGGGACACCTTCCAGTATGGCTACACCTTC. Its translation: CASSLLGDTFQYGYTF.

The rearrangement links TRBV19 to TRBJ2-1, with TRBD1 matching 9 bases. The CDR3 has 19 residues. V lost 7 bases to trimming and J lost 2 bases; unmatched junction nucleotides: 18. Germline lookup yields CDR1 LNHDA and CDR2 SQIVND (reference sequence). CDR3 coding DNA: TGTGCCAGTAACCCAACAGGGGGCTACCACCCGAGACCCTACAATGAGCAGTTCTTC. It yields the protein CASNPTGGYHPRPYNEQFF. The full variable domain, completed using reference TRBV19 and TRBJ2-1, is DGGITQSPKYLFRKEGQNVTLSCEQNLNHDAMYWYRQDPGQGLRLIYYSQIVNDFQKGDIAEGYSVSREKKESFPLTVTSAQKNPTAFYLCASNPTGGYHPRPYNEQFFGPGTRLTVL.

The V and J genes are TRBV5-4 and TRBJ2-2; no clear D gene. From germline, CDR1 is SGHNT and CDR2 YYREEE (reference sequence). The V gene lost 0 bases and the J gene lost 4 bases, with 10 bases spanning the gap. CDR3 length equals 15 residues. The CDR3 nucleotides are TGTGCCAGCAGCTTGGATCGGCCGGGCACCGGGGAGCTGTTTTTT. This encodes CASSLDRPGTGELFF.

This clone was recorded a few times. The chain employs TRBV14 and TRBJ2-7; D may be TRBD1 (5 bases). V shed 0 bases and J shed 4 bases, with 10 bases lying between them. Germline CDR1 is SGHDN and CDR2 is FVKESK. CDR3 size: 14 residues. The CDR3, as DNA: TGTGCCAGCAGCCAAGAAACAGGCCGTTACGAGCAGTACTTC. Encoded protein: CASSQETGRYEQYF.

The J gene is TRBJ2-2, the V gene TRBV2; TRBD2 matches 7 bases. The CDR3 is 15 amino acids. V trimming: 2 bases; J trimming: 8 bases; junction bases outside the gene matches: 8. CDR1 SNHLY and CDR2 FYNNEI come from the germline V gene. CDR3 bases: TGTGCCAGCAGTGAAACCCGGGGGGAAGTTGGGGAGCTGTTTTTT. The encoded protein is CASSETRGEVGELFF. Full variable domain (rest looked up from reference TRBV2 and TRBJ2-2): EPEVTQTPSHQVTQMGQEVILRCVPISNHLYFYWYRQILGQKVEFLVSFYNNEISEKSEIFDDQFSVERPDGSNFTLKIRSTKLEDSAMYFCASSETRGEVGELFFGEGSRLTVL.

The rearrangement links TRBV5-1 to TRBJ1-2; 7 bases are a match to TRBD1. The CDR3 covers 12 residues. With V trimmed by 5 bases and J by 8 bases, 6 bases remained unmatched. CDR1 SGHRS and CDR2 YFSETQ come from the germline V gene. The CDR3 DNA is TGCGCCAGCAGTGCCCAGGGGGACGGCTACACCTTC. Translation gives CASSAQGDGYTF. The entire variable domain, with the rest obtained from reference TRBV5-1 and TRBJ1-2, is as follows: KAGVTQTPRYLIKTRGQQVTLSCSPISGHRSVSWYQQTPGQGLQFLFEYFSETQRNKGNFPGRFSGRQFSNSRSEMNVSTLELGDSALYLCASSAQGDGYTFGSGTRLTVV.

This clone appeared a few times. The rearrangement links TRBV6-1 to TRBJ1-5; D gene ambiguous. The CDR3 runs 16 residues. Germline V gene data show CDR1 as MNHNS and CDR2 as SASEGT. Deletions cut 4 bases from V and 2 bases from J, with 15 bases between. The CDR3 nucleotides read TGTGCCAGCAGTGGAGAGTCAGGTCTCCGCAATCAGCCCCAGCATTTT. Protein sequence: CASSGESGLRNQPQHF.

This clone has more than one count but fewer than ten. The gene calls are TRBV21-1 and TRBJ1-1; TRBD1 reflects the table's D call only, with no check against the DNA. TRBV21-1 is labeled a pseudogene. The CDR3 has 16 amino acids. CDR3 sequence (DNA): TGTGCCAGCAGCAAAGCGGGGGACAGGAGTAACACTGAAGCTTTCTTT. Translating gives CASSKAGDRSNTEAFF.

The chain employs TRBV5-1 and TRBJ2-3; 7 nucleotides align to TRBD1. The CDR3 extends over 16 amino acids. The germline V gene encodes CDR1 SGHRS and CDR2 YFSETQ. Trimming at V came to 4 bases and at J to 0 bases, leaving 8 bases not matched to a gene. CDR3: CASSLDRVGSTDTQYF. The CDR3 DNA is TGCGCCAGCAGCCTTGACAGGGTCGGGAGCACAGATACGCAGTATTTT. The full variable domain, in which reference TRBV5-1 and TRBJ2-3 provide the parts outside the CDR3, is KAGVTQTPRYLIKTRGQQVTLSCSPISGHRSVSWYQQTPGQGLQFLFEYFSETQRNKGNFPGRFSGRQFSNSRSEMNVSTLELGDSALYLCASSLDRVGSTDTQYFGPGTRLTVL.

Points on this clone: Sequence at one end of the junction differs from germline and may be a read error. The chain carries TRBV2 and TRBJ1-1, with a weak D call TRBD1 (5 bases). The CDR3 totals 14 residues. Germline values: CDR1 SNHLY, CDR2 FYNNEI. CDR3 residues: CAGSEGNWGAEAFF. In nucleotides, the CDR3 is TGTGCCGGCAGTGAAGGTAATTGGGGGGCTGAAGCTTTCTTT.

This clone has only a few counts. This chain joins TRBV5-1 and TRBJ2-3; TRBD2 aligns across 11 bases. After removal of 0 bases from V and 3 bases from J, the junction contained 6 bases not matched to a gene. Germline V gene sequence: CDR1 SGHRS, CDR2 YFSETQ. The CDR3 runs to 17 residues. DNA of the CDR3: TGCGCCAGCAGCTTGGATAAGACTAGCGGGGCGACAGATACGCAGTATTTT. As protein: CASSLDKTSGATDTQYF.

This clone turned up a few times. The chain joins TRBV28 to TRBJ2-7, with D unresolved. This CDR3 is 17 amino acids long. Germline V CDR1 and CDR2: MDHEN, SYDVKM. The germline V and J ends were trimmed by 5 bases and 4 bases, with 24 bases remaining between them. CDR3 DNA sequence: TGTGCCAGCAGTCCCCCCGTCCGGCATACTATTTATTACGAGCAGTACTTC. It translates to CASSPPVRHTIYYEQYF.

This clone was seen a few times. V usage is TRBV4-2 and J usage is TRBJ1-3; D gene uncertain. The germline V and J ends were trimmed by 0 bases and 0 bases, with 6 bases remaining between them. This CDR3 is built from 15 residues. The germline V gene encodes CDR1 LGHNA and CDR2 YNFKEQ. CDR3 protein: CASSQDPGSGNTIYF. Written as DNA, the CDR3 is TGTGCCAGCAGCCAAGATCCAGGCTCTGGAAACACCATATATTTT.

The table lists this clone with a few counts. The chain uses TRBV5-1 and TRBJ2-7, with a weak D call TRBD2 (6 bases). The CDR3 runs 14 residues. The V gene lost 4 bases and the J gene lost 8 bases, with 19 bases spanning the gap. Germline V lookup: CDR1 SGHRS, CDR2 YFSETQ. CDR3 sequence reads: CASSPTAGGTQQYF. DNA for the CDR3: TGCGCCAGCAGCCCAACAGCGGGCGGTACGCAGCAGTACTTC.

This clone was detected a few times. This chain uses TRBV28 with TRBJ1-5; TRBD1 agrees at 7 bases. CDR1 is MDHEN, CDR2 SYDVKM, per germline. Losses at the gene ends were 5 bases for V and 5 bases for J; bases not matched to a gene: 9. CDR3 length: 15 residues. This CDR3 reads CASSGLGTGDQPQHF. DNA of the CDR3: TGTGCCAGCAGTGGCCTTGGAACAGGGGATCAGCCCCAGCATTTT.

Only a few counts were recorded for this clone. The chain links TRBV6-6 to TRBJ1-6; the match to TRBD1 covers 10 bases. J lost 11 bases, V lost 6 bases, and 10 bases had no gene match. This CDR3 contains 15 residues. The germline V gene encodes CDR1 MNHNY and CDR2 SVGAGI (reference sequence). The CDR3 DNA reads TGTGCCAGCAGGACAGGGGGCCGAGGAGGCGCACCCCTCCACTTT. This translates into CASRTGGRGGAPLHF.

This sequence joins TRBV7-8 and TRBJ1-5, with unresolved D. V was trimmed by 5 bases and J by 5 bases, leaving 13 bases between them. Germline V gene lookup returns CDR1 SGHVS and CDR2 FQNEAQ. The CDR3 is made up of 14 amino acids. The DNA for the CDR3 is TGTGCCAGCAGCCCAAAGGAGAGTTATCAGCCCCAGCATTTT. Translation gives CASSPKESYQPQHF.